These 32 T cell receptor beta chains came from one sample sequenced in a study of tumor and adjacent non-tumor tissue in lung cancer. A modified ARM-PCR protocol with three rounds of nested PCR amplified TCRbeta. A single record per CDR3 protein comes from TCRdb applying MiXCR to the multiplex PCR reads. Of 80,000 to 130,000 distinct CDR3 sequences listed, approximately 60% were seen once; the top ten hold roughly a fifth. This sample's RNA came from whole unsorted tissue. More than 3 cm separated this lung sample from the edge of the tumor. Sequencing used distant non-tumor lung tissue. The receptors here all came from a man in his thirties or forties with non-small cell lung cancer.

The gene calls are TRBV5-1 and TRBJ2-7, with TRBD2 identical over 12 bases. Trimming took 3 bases from V and 3 from J; bases not matched to a gene: 4. Per the germline V gene, CDR1 is SGHRS and CDR2 is YFSETQ. This CDR3 is 15 amino acids long. The CDR3 is CASSSGLAGRYEQYF. As DNA, the CDR3 is TGCGCCAGCAGCTCTGGACTAGCGGGACGCTACGAGCAGTACTTC.

Points on this clonotype: The CDR3 ends on some other residue instead of the conserved phenylalanine or tryptophan, so this is likely a read error. No DNA is shown, since the ends of the CDR3 on it are uncertain; the CDR3 is the one TCRdb lists. V and J are TRBV6-5 and TRBJ1-2. CDR1 is MNHEY, CDR2 SVGAGI, per germline. Ends included, the CDR3 has 14 residues. The CDR3 region is CASSRVTANYGYTS.

This clonotype has just one count. J is TRBJ2-2 and V is TRBV11-2; D gene ambiguous. Germline-derived CDR1 and CDR2 are SGHAT and FQNNGV. Deletions cut 7 bases from V and 2 bases from J, with 14 bases between. The CDR3 length is 15 residues. CDR3 residues: CASNLSRSNTGELFF. As DNA, the CDR3 is TGTGCCAGCAACCTTAGCAGGAGTAACACCGGGGAGCTGTTTTTT. Based on the CDR3 plus reference TRBV11-2 and TRBJ2-2, the full variable domain is EAGVAQSPRYKIIEKRQSVAFWCNPISGHATLYWYQQILGQGPKLLIQFQNNGVVDDSQLPKDRFSAERLKGVDSTLKIQPAKLEDSAVYLCASNLSRSNTGELFFGEGSRLTVL.

V usage is TRBV5-4 and J usage is TRBJ2-4; 12 bases match TRBD2. V trimming: 0 bases; J trimming: 16 bases; junction bases outside the gene matches: 14. This CDR3 contains 16 residues. The germline CDR1 and CDR2 sequences are SGHNT and YYREEE (reference sequence). The chain's CDR3 is CASSLGGLAGGRSQYF. Here the CDR3 DNA reads TGTGCCAGCAGCTTGGGGGGTCTAGCGGGGGGGCGCAGCCAATACTTC.

This clonotype was recorded at least ten times. The chain has TRBV6-6 and TRBJ2-7; D not certain. This CDR3 comprises 15 residues. V was pared by 6 bases and J by 0 bases, with 15 bases between. Germline assignment: CDR1 MNHNY and CDR2 SVGAGI (reference sequence). CDR3 loop: CASSPRLEGSYEQYF. The CDR3 bases are TGTGCCAGCAGCCCAAGGCTCGAAGGCTCCTACGAGCAGTACTTC.

Details on this clonotype: The junction differs from germline at one of its ends, possibly a read error. V usage is TRBV11-3 and J usage is TRBJ1-4; no reliable D call. The CDR3 is made up of 13 amino acids. Germline V gene data show CDR1 as SGHNT and CDR2 as YENEEA. The CDR3 nucleotides read TGCGCCAGCAGCTTAGTGTCCGGTGAGAAACTGCTTTTT. Encoded protein: CASSLVSGEKLLF.

Turning to this clonotype: No DNA is shown, since the ends of the CDR3 on it are uncertain; the CDR3 is the one TCRdb lists. This chain links TRBV12-3 or TRBV12-4 with TRBJ1-5; TRBD1, as called in the table, went unchecked against the DNA. 14 amino acids form the CDR3, both terminal residues included. CDR3 in amino acids: CASSFGTGIQAQHF.

This clonotype occurred many times. This rearrangement joins TRBV12-3 or TRBV12-4 to TRBJ2-5; D call uncertain. CDR3 size: 14 residues. The V and J ends lost 2 bases and 2 bases respectively, with 9 bases between them. The CDR3 region has the DNA TGTGCCAGCAGTTTACCGGCTAGGCAAGAGACCCAGTACTTC. This codes for CASSLPARQETQYF.

The chain carries TRBV20-1 and TRBJ2-3; D might be TRBD1 (8 bases). Per germline, CDR1 DFQATT and CDR2 SNEGSKA (reference sequence). There are 16 residues in the CDR3. V shed 3 bases and J shed 4 bases, with 20 bases lying between them. CDR3 in amino acids: CSARQGAGVGADTQYF. The CDR3 DNA reads TGCAGTGCTAGGCAGGGGGCGGGAGTCGGAGCAGATACGCAGTATTTT.

This clonotype has a count of ten or more. The V call is TRBV4-1, the J call TRBJ1-4, with D possibly matching TRBD1 (5 bases). The CDR3 length is 15 residues. V lost 2 bases and J lost 0, with 7 bases in between. Per the germline V gene, CDR1 is MGHRA and CDR2 is YSYEKL. CDR3 sequence (DNA): TGCGCCAGCAGCCAAAGACAGACAACTAATGAAAAACTGTTTTTT. Protein product: CASSQRQTTNEKLFF.

With regard to this clonotype: The junction differs from germline at one of its ends, possibly a read error. The chain employs TRBV12-3 or TRBV12-4 and TRBJ2-1; the D gene could be TRBD1 or TRBD2 (5 bases each). The CDR3 covers 13 residues. The CDR3 region is CVSSRRGENEQFF. In DNA, the CDR3 is TGTGTCAGCAGCCGCAGAGGGGAGAATGAGCAGTTCTTC.

The chain couples TRBV6-2 or TRBV6-3 to TRBJ2-7; 11 bases agree with TRBD2. Germline V gene data show CDR1 as MNHEY and CDR2 as SVGEGT. Losses at the gene ends were 9 bases for V and 2 bases for J; bases not matched to a gene: 9. The CDR3 consists of 15 residues. This chain's CDR3 is CASKSTSGTTYEQYF. CDR3 nucleotides: TGTGCCAGTAAATCGACTAGCGGGACGACCTACGAGCAGTACTTC.

For this clonotype: Because the CDR3 is missing its conserved closing phenylalanine or tryptophan, this is likely a read error. J is TRBJ2-1 and V is TRBV6-2 or TRBV6-3; 13 bases are a match to TRBD2. This CDR3 spans 14 amino acids. After removal of 6 bases from V and 13 bases from J, the junction contained 9 bases not matched to a gene. Per germline, CDR1 MNHEY and CDR2 SVGEGT. CDR3 nucleotide sequence: TGTGCCAGCAGCACTAGCGGGGGGGATCACGGCCAGTTCCTC. Its translation is CASSTSGGDHGQFL.

As for this clonotype: Compared with germline, one end of the junction differs, possibly owing to a read error. The rearrangement links TRBV12-3 or TRBV12-4 to TRBJ2-7; D possibly corresponds to TRBD1 (5 bases). The CDR3 runs 13 residues. For the CDR3, the DNA is TGTGCCAGAACCTTTTCTGGGGCCTACGAGCAATACTTC. Its translation: CARTFSGAYEQYF.

There are many counts of this clonotype. The V call is TRBV11-2, the J call TRBJ2-1; 10 bases fit TRBD2. The CDR3 runs to 16 residues. The J segment lost 9 bases and the V segment lost 2 bases, leaving 10 bases of the junction unmatched. Germline-derived CDR1 and CDR2 are SGHAT and FQNNGV. DNA for the CDR3: TGTGCCAGCAGCTTATGGGTTAGCGGGAGGAGCAGTGAGCAGTTCTTC. Protein: CASSLWVSGRSSEQFF.

This clonotype was recorded at least ten times. CDR3 in amino acids: CASSLARQTNEKLFF. The CDR3 DNA reads TGTGCCAGCAGCTTGGCCAGGCAGACTAATGAAAAACTGTTTTTT. V gene TRBV5-6 combines with J gene TRBJ1-4, with D hard to call. With 0 bases removed from V and 2 bases from J, the gap between germline ends came to 8 bases. Germline lookup yields CDR1 SGHDT and CDR2 YYEEEE. CDR3 size: 15 residues.

A remark on this clonotype: Without the conserved terminal phenylalanine or tryptophan, this CDR3 likely stems from a read error. It is unclear where the CDR3 begins or ends on the DNA, so no DNA is shown, and the CDR3 is as TCRdb lists it. The V call is TRBV5-4, the J call TRBJ2-5. The CDR3 sequence runs 13 residues, both termini included. Germline loops: CDR1 SGHNT, CDR2 YYREEE (reference sequence). CDR3: CASSSDIQETQYI.

Of note for this clonotype: A read error may be the cause here, since a much bigger clone is one base away. The genes are TRBV20-1 and TRBJ2-1, with 7 bases that match TRBD1. The CDR3 consists of 13 residues. CDR1 and CDR2 (germline): DFQATT, SNEGSKA (reference sequence). CDR3 protein: CSASGTDYNKQFF. CDR3 bases: TGCAGTGCTTCCGGGACAGACTACAATAAGCAGTTCTTC.

A note on this clonotype: One junction end disagrees with the germline gene, perhaps due to a read error. This rearrangement joins TRBV20-1 to TRBJ1-6; weak D call: TRBD1 (6 bases). Germline CDR1 and CDR2: DFQATT and SNEGSKA (reference sequence). The CDR3 runs 17 residues. The CDR3 region has the DNA TGCAGTGCTAGAGCCCCCGACAGGAGCTCCTATAATTCACCCCCCCTCTTT. Protein: CSARAPDRSSYNSPPLF.

This clonotype was seen repeatedly, ten times or more. V usage is TRBV20-1 and J usage is TRBJ1-1; D is possibly TRBD1 (6 bases). V lost 0 bases, J lost 0 bases, and 17 bases lay in between. The V gene's germline CDR1 is DFQATT and CDR2 SNEGSKA (reference sequence). The CDR3 is 17 residues long. This CDR3 is CSARDRKGGTMNTEAFF. The CDR3 coding sequence is TGCAGTGCTAGAGATCGGAAGGGGGGCACCATGAACACTGAAGCTTTCTTT.

Comment on this clonotype: Mismatch with germline at one junction end may stem from a read error. The rearrangement uses TRBV4-3 and TRBJ2-3, with D possibly matching TRBD2 (5 bases). The CDR3 is 15 amino acids. Germline-derived CDR1 and CDR2 are LGHNA and YSLEER. This chain's CDR3 is CANSRGAASTDTQYF. CDR3 DNA sequence: TGCGCCAACAGCCGAGGAGCGGCTAGCACAGATACGCAGTATTTT.

This clonotype was counted at least ten times. The rearrangement links TRBV29-1 to TRBJ1-5; perhaps TRBD1 as D (5 bases). CDR3 size: 14 residues. Trimming stripped 3 bases from V and 4 bases from J, with 13 bases between. Germline CDR1 and CDR2: SQVTM and ANQGSEA. CDR3 DNA sequence: TGCAGCGTTGAGAGACAGAACTTAAATCAGCCCCAGCATTTT. Translation: CSVERQNLNQPQHF.

Regarding this clonotype: A much larger clone lies one base from this, so it may be a read error. The rearrangement uses TRBV24-1 and TRBJ2-1; D call uncertain. The V gene lost 7 bases and the J gene lost 8 bases, with 14 bases spanning the gap. This CDR3 is 13 amino acids long. Germline V gene data show CDR1 as KGHDR and CDR2 as SFDVKD. The CDR3 DNA is TGTGCCACCAGCTTAGGCCCATCGGATGAGCAGTTCTTC. Its translation is CATSLGPSDEQFF.

About this clonotype itself: A read error may account for a junction end that differs from germline. The chain recombines TRBV11-3 with TRBJ1-1; perhaps TRBD1 as D (6 bases). Germline lookup yields CDR1 SGHNT and CDR2 YENEEA. This CDR3 contains 15 residues. The CDR3 region is CASSATGNSRTKAFF. For the CDR3, the DNA is TGTGCCAGCAGCGCTACAGGGAACTCCCGCACTAAAGCTTTCTTT.

The chain carries TRBV6-2 or TRBV6-3 and TRBJ2-1; no clear D gene. The CDR3 sequence is 14 residues long. Per the germline V gene, CDR1 is MNHEY and CDR2 is SVGEGT. V gave up 8 bases and J gave up 9 bases, with 20 bases separating them. The CDR3 sequence: CASDDLQSMGEQFF. The CDR3 nucleotides read TGTGCCAGCGATGACCTACAGAGTATGGGTGAGCAGTTCTTC.

A note on this clonotype: Because the CDR3 is missing its conserved closing phenylalanine or tryptophan, this is likely a read error. The DNA is left out, because the CDR3 cannot be placed on it with certainty; the CDR3 is given as TCRdb lists it. The J gene is TRBJ2-2, the V gene TRBV6-5; the tabulated D call, TRBD1, remains unverified against the DNA. Per the germline V gene, CDR1 is MNHEY and CDR2 is SVGAGI. Termini included, the CDR3 measures 15 amino acids. CDR3 protein: CASSVWDSRSGELLL.

On this clonotype: This may come from a read error, since a much larger clone is one base off. V usage is TRBV6-1 and J usage is TRBJ2-2; D is possibly TRBD2 (6 bases). The germline V gene has CDR1 MNHNS and CDR2 SASEGT. This CDR3 is built from 13 residues. The CDR3, as DNA: TGTGCCAGCAGTGTGGAGAACACCGGGGGGCTGTTTTTT. Translating it yields CASSVENTGGLFF.

This clonotype was recorded once. With a much larger clone just one base away, this may be a read error. This chain links TRBV5-4 with TRBJ2-5; D is possibly TRBD1 (6 bases). The CDR3 has 13 residues. V was clipped by 9 bases and J by 5 bases, with 17 bases between them. Germline V gene sequence: CDR1 SGHNT, CDR2 YYREEE (reference sequence). The CDR3 here is CANMIGGRETQYF. CDR3 nucleotides: TGTGCCAACATGATTGGGGGCCGGGAGACCCAGTACTTC.

This clonotype was detected a few times. This rearrangement joins TRBV7-9 to TRBJ2-2, with a weak D call TRBD2 (5 bases). The length of the CDR3 is 14 residues. Germline V gene data show CDR1 as SEHNR and CDR2 as FQNEAQ (reference sequence). V lost 8 bases to trimming and J lost 0 bases, with 10 bases between them. Here the CDR3 reads CASEGYANTGELFF. The CDR3 region has the DNA TGTGCCAGCGAGGGTTACGCGAACACCGGGGAGCTGTTTTTT.

The J gene is TRBJ1-6, the V gene TRBV12-3 or TRBV12-4; D not certain. There are 17 residues in the CDR3. V was clipped by 5 bases and J by 4 bases, with 18 bases between them. In nucleotides, the CDR3 is TGTGCCAGCAGTCCAGATCCTGGTTCCCTTTATAATTCACCCCTCCACTTT. It is translated as CASSPDPGSLYNSPLHF.

Comments on this clonotype: Sequence at one end of the junction differs from germline and may be a read error. The gene calls are TRBV4-1 and TRBJ1-1; weak D call: TRBD1 (5 bases). The CDR3 is made up of 14 amino acids. CDR1 is MGHRA, CDR2 YSYEKL, per germline. The CDR3 loop reads CTSRQGRANTEAFF. CDR3 coding DNA: TGCACCAGCAGGCAAGGCAGGGCTAACACTGAAGCTTTCTTT.

This clonotype was seen at least ten times. V usage is TRBV4-2 and J usage is TRBJ2-2; TRBD2 is a possible D gene (6 bases). Trimming took off 0 bases at V and 4 bases at J, with 9 bases between the two ends. The CDR3 has 15 amino acids. Germline V lookup: CDR1 LGHNA, CDR2 YNFKEQ. The CDR3 DNA reads TGTGCCAGCAGCCAAGATCTCGGGGGCACCGGGGAGCTGTTTTTT. Translated, it gives CASSQDLGGTGELFF.